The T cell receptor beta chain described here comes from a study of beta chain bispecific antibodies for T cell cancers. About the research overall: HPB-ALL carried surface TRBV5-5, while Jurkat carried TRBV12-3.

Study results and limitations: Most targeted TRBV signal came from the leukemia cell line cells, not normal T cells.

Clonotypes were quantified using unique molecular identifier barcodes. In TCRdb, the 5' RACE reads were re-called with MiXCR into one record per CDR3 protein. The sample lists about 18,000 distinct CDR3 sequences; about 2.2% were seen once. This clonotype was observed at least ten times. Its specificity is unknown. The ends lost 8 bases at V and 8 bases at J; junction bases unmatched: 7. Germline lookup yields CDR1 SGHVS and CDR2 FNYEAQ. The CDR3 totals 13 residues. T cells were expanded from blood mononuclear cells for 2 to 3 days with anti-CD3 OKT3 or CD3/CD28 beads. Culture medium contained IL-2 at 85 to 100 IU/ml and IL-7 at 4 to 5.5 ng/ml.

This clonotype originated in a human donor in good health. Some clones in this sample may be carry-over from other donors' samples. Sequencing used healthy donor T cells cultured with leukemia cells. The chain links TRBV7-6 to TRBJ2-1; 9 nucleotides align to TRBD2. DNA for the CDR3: TGTGCCAGCTCCCGCGGGGGGGCCTATGAGCAGTTCTTC. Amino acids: CASSRGGAYEQFF.